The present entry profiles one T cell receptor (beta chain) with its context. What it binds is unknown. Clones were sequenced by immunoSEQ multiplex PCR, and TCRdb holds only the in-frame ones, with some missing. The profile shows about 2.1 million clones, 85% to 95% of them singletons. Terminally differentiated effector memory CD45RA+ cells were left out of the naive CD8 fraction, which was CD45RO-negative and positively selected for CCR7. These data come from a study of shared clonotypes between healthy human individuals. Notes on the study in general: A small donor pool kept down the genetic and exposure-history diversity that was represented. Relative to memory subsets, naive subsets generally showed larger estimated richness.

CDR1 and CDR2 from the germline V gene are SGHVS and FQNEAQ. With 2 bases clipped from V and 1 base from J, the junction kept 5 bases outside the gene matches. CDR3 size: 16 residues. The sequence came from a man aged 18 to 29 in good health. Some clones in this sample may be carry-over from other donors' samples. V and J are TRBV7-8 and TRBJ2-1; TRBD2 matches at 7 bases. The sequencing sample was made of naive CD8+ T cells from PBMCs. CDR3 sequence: CASSLFASGSYNEQFF. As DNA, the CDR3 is TGTGCCAGCAGCTTATTCGCTAGCGGATCCTACAATGAGCAGTTCTTC.